Following are 15 T cell receptor beta chains from one sample sequenced in a study of cytotoxic CD8 clonotypes in ibrutinib-treated CLL. Only in-frame clones appear in the TCRdb table, and some are missing; sequencing was by immunoSEQ multiplex PCR. The sample has under 300,000 clones, under 80% seen once. The input for sequencing was PBMCs, taken after 24 months of ibrutinib treatment. All receptors derive from a human donor with chronic lymphocytic leukemia.

The CDR3 coding sequence is TGCGCCAGCCAGGCCGCCGGGGAGCTGTTTTTT. Its translation is CASQAAGELFF. The rearrangement joins TRBV5-1 to TRBJ2-2, with no clear D. V gave up 7 bases and J gave up 6 bases, with 7 bases separating them. The CDR3 consists of 11 residues. Germline V gene data show CDR1 as SGHRS and CDR2 as YFSETQ. The whole variable domain, filled in from reference TRBV5-1 and TRBJ2-2, reads KAGVTQTPRYLIKTRGQQVTLSCSPISGHRSVSWYQQTPGQGLQFLFEYFSETQRNKGNFPGRFSGRQFSNSRSEMNVSTLELGDSALYLCASQAAGELFFGEGSRLTVL.

V gene TRBV5-5 combines with J gene TRBJ2-3; D uncertain. The germline V gene has CDR1 SGHKS and CDR2 YYEKEE (reference sequence). The length of the CDR3 is 11 residues. Trimming pared 7 bases from V and 2 bases from J, leaving 5 bases between. CDR3 sequence: CASGNTDTQYF. The CDR3, as DNA: TGTGCCAGCGGTAACACAGATACGCAGTATTTT.

The gene calls are TRBV15 and TRBJ2-7; D ambiguous. The V end was cut by 0 bases, the J end by 5 bases, with 8 bases between. This CDR3 contains 13 residues. From germline, CDR1 is LNHNV and CDR2 YYDKDF (reference sequence). CDR3 DNA sequence: TGTGCCACCAGCAGAGAGGTAGTGGACGAGCAGTACTTC. Protein: CATSREVVDEQYF.

This chain uses TRBV28 with TRBJ2-5; D not certain. Trimming left V 7 bases short and J 1 base short, with 13 bases between. This CDR3 is 14 amino acids long. Per germline, CDR1 MDHEN and CDR2 SYDVKM. CDR3 nucleotide sequence: TGTGCCAGCACCGATGGGCAGCTCCAAGAGACCCAGTACTTC. Amino acids: CASTDGQLQETQYF.

This clone was detected once. CDR3 nucleotide sequence: TGTGCCAGCAGCTTGAAGGGCGGACGGAACTACGAGCAGTACTTC. Amino acids: CASSLKGGRNYEQYF. The J gene is TRBJ2-7, the V gene TRBV7-8, with D unresolved. The V gene lost 3 bases and the J gene lost 3 bases, with 15 bases spanning the gap. CDR3 size: 15 residues. CDR1 SGHVS and CDR2 FQNEAQ come from the germline V gene.

V and J are TRBV5-1 and TRBJ2-7, with 12 bases matching TRBD1. With 1 base clipped from V and 3 bases from J, the junction kept 5 bases outside the gene matches. The V gene's germline CDR1 is SGHRS and CDR2 YFSETQ. The CDR3 runs to 16 residues. DNA of the CDR3: TGCGCCAGCAGCTTGTCGGGACAGGGGGCCGACTACGAGCAGTACTTC. It translates to CASSLSGQGADYEQYF.

This chain links TRBV27 with TRBJ2-3; 9 bases match TRBD2. CDR1 and CDR2 from the germline V gene are MNHEY and SMNVEV (reference sequence). CDR3 size: 17 residues. V gave up 2 bases and J gave up 4 bases; unmatched junction bases: 10. CDR3 nucleotides: TGTGCCAGCAGTTTACAACTAGCGGGTTTGTTGTCAGATACGCAGTATTTT. It is translated as CASSLQLAGLLSDTQYF.

The chain recombines TRBV25-1 with TRBJ2-1; 7 positions agree with TRBD1. The length of the CDR3 is 15 residues. In germline, CDR1 is MGHDK, CDR2 SYGVNS. Unmatched junction bases numbered 9, after V lost 7 bases and J lost 3 bases. CDR3 DNA: TGTGCCAGCACCCAAGGGGGCAGGCTCTACAATGAGCAGTTCTTC. Translated: CASTQGGRLYNEQFF.

This clone has only a few counts. The rearrangement links TRBV4-3 to TRBJ2-1; a possible D gene is TRBD2 (6 bases). This CDR3 has 14 residues. Germline CDR1 is LGHNA and CDR2 is YSLEER. Between the trimmed V and J ends, which lost 0 bases and 8 bases, there was a span of 11 bases. This CDR3 reads CASSQDSGRHEQFF. In DNA, the CDR3 is TGCGCCAGCAGCCAAGATTCAGGGAGGCATGAGCAGTTCTTC.

The chain is built from TRBV6-5 and TRBJ1-2; possible D gene TRBD1, 6 bases. V lost 2 bases and J 8 bases, leaving 12 bases between the germline ends. Germline loops: CDR1 MNHEY, CDR2 SVGAGI. This CDR3 is built from 13 residues. The CDR3 DNA is TGTGCCAGCAGTTACCTAACAGGGAAAGGCTACACCTTC. This translates into CASSYLTGKGYTF.

CDR3 bases: TGCGCCAGCAGCCGACTAGCGGGGAGGAGCTCCTACGAGCAGTACTTC. It specifies CASSRLAGRSSYEQYF. The chain has TRBV5-1 and TRBJ2-7; 11 bases fit TRBD2. The ends lost 4 bases at V and 0 bases at J; junction bases unmatched: 6. The germline gives CDR1 SGHRS, CDR2 YFSETQ. The CDR3 runs 16 residues. The full variable domain, its missing parts supplied by reference TRBV5-1 and TRBJ2-7, is KAGVTQTPRYLIKTRGQQVTLSCSPISGHRSVSWYQQTPGQGLQFLFEYFSETQRNKGNFPGRFSGRQFSNSRSEMNVSTLELGDSALYLCASSRLAGRSSYEQYFGPGTRLTVT.

CDR3 amino acids: CASSQERTDTQYF. CDR3 nucleotide sequence: TGCGCCAGCAGCCAAGAGCGGACAGATACGCAGTATTTT. The V and J genes are TRBV4-3 and TRBJ2-3; D is unresolved. Germline V CDR1 and CDR2: LGHNA, YSLEER. The germline V and J ends were trimmed by 0 bases and 3 bases, with 4 bases remaining between them. The CDR3 has 13 residues.

The chain links TRBV7-9 to TRBJ2-4, with D tentatively TRBD1 (6 bases). V was shortened by 5 bases and J by 0 bases, with 8 bases between the two germline ends. Germline V gene data show CDR1 as SEHNR and CDR2 as FQNEAQ (reference sequence). The CDR3 contains 14 residues. DNA for the CDR3: TGTGCCAGCAGCCAGGGGCTAGCCAAAAACATTCAGTACTTC. The encoded protein is CASSQGLAKNIQYF. The entire variable domain, with the rest obtained from reference TRBV7-9 and TRBJ2-4, is as follows: DTGVSQNPRHKITKRGQNVTFRCDPISEHNRLYWYRQTLGQGPEFLTYFQNEAQLEKSRLLSDRFSAERPKGSFSTLEIQRTEQGDSAMYLCASSQGLAKNIQYFGAGTRLSVL.

The rearrangement uses TRBV5-1 and TRBJ1-1; a weak D match, TRBD1 (5 bases). Germline V gene data show CDR1 as SGHRS and CDR2 as YFSETQ. The CDR3 runs to 16 residues. Trimming cost V 4 bases and J 1 base, with 17 bases left between them. The CDR3 spells CASSPLLGVENTEAFF. Here the CDR3 DNA reads TGCGCCAGCAGCCCCCTGTTGGGGGTGGAGAACACTGAAGCTTTCTTT.

This chain uses TRBV11-3 with TRBJ2-2; no firm D call. The V and J ends lost 5 bases and 1 base respectively, with 8 bases between them. The CDR3 length is 14 residues. Germline CDR1 SGHNT, CDR2 YENEEA. CDR3 protein: CASSLMLNTGELFF. The CDR3 bases are TGTGCCAGCAGCCTTATGTTGAACACCGGGGAGCTGTTTTTT.